This TCR beta chain was sequenced during a study of blood T cells in healthy people across ages (dated by TCRdb to the mid-2010s). Describing the broader study: Template switching captured roughly one uniquely barcoded TCR beta cDNA molecule per two T cells in model experiments. To track age-related changes in TCR beta repertoire diversity, the study relied on deep sequencing normalized with unique cDNA molecular identifiers. The donors were divided into four age groups: young (average roughly 15 years), middle-aged (almost 40), aged (about 56) and long-lived (approximately 74). To avoid experimental bias, donors of different ages were spread randomly across the sequencing lanes. Two additional independent replicas of 1 million unique cDNA reads from the same blood draw were analyzed for two donors (one aged 18 to 30 and one aged 80 or older). Summary of the overall study and its limitations: Estimates of total diversity based on one million sequenced T cells were regarded as lower bounds and as underestimates. Compared with the aged group, the long-lived group had more naive CD4+ T cells, fewer expanded clones and increased TCR diversity, suggesting age selection. Conclusive comparison of naive and antigen-experienced compartments was prevented by the profiling of bulk unsorted PBMCs. Observed TCR beta diversity correlated strongly with the percentage of naive T cells measured by flow cytometry. Donor CMV infection status was unknown, potentially confounding age-related changes in expanded clonotypes. As age increased, observed TCR beta diversity per million T cells dropped in a roughly linear way, and a significant reduction was already evident by age about 36.

The 39 donors, aged 6 to 90 years, were systemically healthy Caucasian individuals from Russia. Each donor gave approximately 10 milliliters of peripheral blood, collected into EDTA-treated Vacutainer tubes. Ficoll-Paque density-gradient centrifugation was used to isolate PBMCs, with at least 6 million obtained per sample. Trizol reagent was used to extract total RNA from the PBMCs, yielding at least 6 micrograms per sample. Naive CD45RAhigh/CD27high T cell percentages were measured by flow cytometry on a PBMC aliquot from every donor. In regard to this clonotype: Its specific antigen is unknown. Nothing much larger sits one base from this clone, and base qualities are not available.

Measured from the cysteine to the phenylalanine, the CDR3 is 16 residues long. The kept DNA is CDR3 alone, 48 bases in frame from the first base. Reading the germline V gene gives CDR1 LGHNA and CDR2 YNFKEQ. V is pared back by 1 base and J by 11 bases, with 23 bases lying between the germline termini. The protocol used for the library was 5' RACE. Instrument used: Illumina HiSeq 2500. A second about 7 to 12 cycle PCR used a sample-barcoded 5' primer and a J-beta primer mix. Each TCR beta cDNA molecule received a unique molecular identifier from a template-switch 5' adaptor carrying 12 random nucleotides. Each sample yielded at least 2.5 million CDR3-containing paired-end reads. First-strand cDNA synthesis was performed from all RNA using the Mint cDNA synthesis kit, with priming by a TRBC-specific oligonucleotide. All cDNA was treated with uracil-DNA glycosylase and then went through a first 18-cycle PCR with the universal primers M1SS and BC2_uni_R. The paper's data handling went like this. Each sample was normalized by randomly selecting 1 million high-quality reads, each carrying a distinct molecular identifier. Reads sharing molecular identifiers were discarded rather than binned into consensus sequences. MiTCR, with a Q25 quality threshold and the strictest error-elimination algorithm, was used for CDR3 identification, clonotype clustering and error correction. A nonparametric unseen species model using Euler transformation provided a lower-bound estimate of total TCR beta diversity. TCRdb passed the public sequencing reads through fastp at Q25 and MiXCR, retaining productive beta sequences. Identical CDR3 protein sequences are pooled into one entry, listed with their most common genes and DNA. The V and J calls follow TCRdb's processing rather than the paper's. For this sample there are nearly 1 million distinct CDR3 sequences; roughly half appear just once. The top ten hold about 22% of the sample.

The sequence was collected from a woman aged 55-69 years in good health. The chain was built from TRBV4-2 and TRBJ1-1; the D region possibly corresponds to TRBD1 (5 bases align). What was sequenced was blood. The CDR3 loop reads CASSQVGDPTDSGAFF. In nucleotides, the sequence is TGTGCCAGCAGCCAAGTAGGGGACCCAACCGATTCTGGGGCTTTCTTT.